The next 30 T cell receptor beta chains were all read from a single sample in a study of patients and donors after allogeneic stem cell transplantation. TCRdb processed the RT-PCR reads anew with MiXCR; each CDR3 protein has one entry. The sample has around 150,000 distinct CDR3 sequences, 30% to 45% seen once; the top ten hold 40% to 55%. Sequencing was done on a sample of blood, either unsorted or a sorted T cell fraction (not recorded which). These receptors all come from a human donor who was either an allogeneic HSCT recipient or a stem cell or donor lymphocyte infusion donor (not recorded which). It is not recorded whose cells these are; they may come from a transplant donor.

The chain joins TRBV2 to TRBJ1-1; 7 bases agree with TRBD1. Trimming at V came to 7 bases and at J to 0 bases, leaving 5 bases not matched to a gene. Looked up from germline, CDR1 is SNHLY and CDR2 is FYNNEI. The CDR3 has 14 residues. The CDR3 DNA is TGTGCCAGCATAGGGACAGCCATGAACACTGAAGCTTTCTTT. Translating it yields CASIGTAMNTEAFF.

The chain combines TRBV4-2 with TRBJ1-6, with D perhaps TRBD1 (5 bases). The CDR3 runs 19 residues. Germline loops: CDR1 LGHNA, CDR2 YNFKEQ. V lost 0 bases and J 0 bases, leaving 15 bases between the germline ends. CDR3 sequence reads: CASSQDQGPASSYNSPLHF. CDR3 coding DNA: TGTGCCAGCAGCCAAGATCAGGGCCCCGCGAGCTCCTATAATTCACCCCTCCACTTT.

The chain uses TRBV29-1 and TRBJ2-2; no clear D. Germline CDR1 reads SQVTM; CDR2 reads ANQGSEA. V dropped 7 bases and J dropped 4 bases, with 4 bases sitting between them. This CDR3 contains 10 residues. The CDR3 protein is CSETTGELFF. The DNA of the CDR3 is TGCAGCGAGACCACCGGGGAGCTGTTTTTT.

V and J are TRBV20-1 and TRBJ1-3; tentatively, D is TRBD1 (5 bases). V dropped 6 bases and J dropped 0 bases, with 9 bases sitting between them. CDR1 is DFQATT, CDR2 SNEGSKA, per germline (reference sequence). The length of the CDR3 is 13 residues. For the CDR3, the DNA is TGCAGTGCCCCCAGGGACTCTGGAAACACCATATATTTT. Its protein is CSAPRDSGNTIYF.

There are a few counts of this clonotype. The V gene is TRBV7-3, the J gene TRBJ2-5; 9 positions match TRBD2. Trimming cost V 5 bases and J 4 bases; bases outside gene matches: 5. This CDR3 has 14 residues. The germline gives CDR1 SGHTA, CDR2 FQGTGA. Here the CDR3 reads CASSPGLAVETQYF. The CDR3, as DNA: TGTGCCAGCAGCCCGGGACTAGCTGTAGAGACCCAGTACTTC. Variable domain in full (rest from reference TRBV7-3 and TRBJ2-5): GAGVSQTPSNKVTEKGKYVELRCDPISGHTALYWYRQSLGQGPEFLIYFQGTGAADDSGLPNDRFFAVRPEGSVSTLKIQRTERGDSAVYLCASSPGLAVETQYFGPGTRLLVL.

The chain is built from TRBV24-1 and TRBJ2-5; D is unclear. The ends were cut back, 1 base at V and 7 bases at J, with 15 bases in the middle. The CDR3 sequence is 15 residues long. Germline V gene sequence: CDR1 KGHDR, CDR2 SFDVKD. The CDR3 protein is CATSDLGSPKGTQYF. In nucleotides, the CDR3 is TGTGCCACCAGTGATTTAGGCAGTCCCAAGGGGACCCAGTACTTC.

CDR3 sequence reads: CASSIPGALNQPQHF. For the CDR3, the DNA is TGTGCCAGTAGTATACCAGGGGCCCTAAATCAGCCCCAGCATTTT. The gene calls are TRBV19 and TRBJ1-5; tentatively, D is TRBD1 (6 bases). CDR3 length: 15 amino acids. The V end was cut by 2 bases, the J end by 4 bases, with 12 bases between. Germline V gene data show CDR1 as LNHDA and CDR2 as SQIVND (reference sequence).

J is TRBJ1-2 and V is TRBV6-2 or TRBV6-3; 8 positions match TRBD1. V shed 2 bases and J 5 bases; nucleotides not matched to a gene: 10. The CDR3 loop spans 16 amino acids. Per germline, CDR1 MNHEY and CDR2 SVGEGT. Here the CDR3 reads CASSYARQGKNYGYTF. The CDR3 bases are TGTGCCAGCAGTTACGCGAGACAGGGGAAGAATTATGGCTACACCTTC.

V gene TRBV3-1 combines with J gene TRBJ1-1; 11 positions agree with TRBD1. Trimming took 4 bases from V and 5 from J; bases not matched to a gene: 12. The CDR3 totals 17 residues. Germline V lookup: CDR1 LGHDT, CDR2 YNNKEL (reference sequence). CDR3 DNA: TGTGCCAGCAGCCGCGACATAGCCGGACAGGGGGCGACTGAAGCTTTCTTT. Protein sequence: CASSRDIAGQGATEAFF.

In the case of this clonotype: This may be a read error: a much more frequent sequence differs by one nucleotide. The rearrangement uses TRBV27 and TRBJ1-5, with 7 bases aligning to TRBD1. The V gene's germline CDR1 is MNHEY and CDR2 SMNVEV (reference sequence). V was pared by 8 bases and J by 11 bases, with 18 bases of the junction left unmatched. This CDR3 is built from 15 residues. The CDR3 here is CASGSPPTGFNSQHF. CDR3 in DNA: TGTGCCAGCGGTTCTCCCCCGACAGGGTTCAACTCCCAGCATTTT.

The chain joins TRBV2 to TRBJ2-1; 10 bases fit TRBD1. The CDR3 is 13 residues long. Losses at the gene ends were 10 bases for V and 8 bases for J; bases not matched to a gene: 8. Germline V lookup: CDR1 SNHLY, CDR2 FYNNEI. The CDR3 DNA reads TGTGCCACCCTGGACAGGGGGGGCGATGAGCAGTTCTTC. Its translation is CATLDRGGDEQFF.

V is TRBV28 and J is TRBJ1-4; possible D gene TRBD1, 6 bases. Germline-derived CDR1 and CDR2 are MDHEN and SYDVKM. Trimming removed 5 bases at V and 8 bases at J, with 15 bases between. The CDR3 sequence is 14 residues long. CDR3 coding DNA: TGTGCCAGCAGTGCCTCAGGGGAGGGAGAAAAACTGTTTTTT. The encoded protein is CASSASGEGEKLFF. Full variable domain (rest looked up from reference TRBV28 and TRBJ1-4): DVKVTQSSRYLVKRTGEKVFLECVQDMDHENMFWYRQDPGLGLRLIYFSYDVKMKEKGDIPEGYSVSREKKERFSLILESASTNQTSMYLCASSASGEGEKLFFGSGTQLSVL.

CDR3: CASSLDPAGYNSPLHF. CDR3 DNA: TGTGCCAGCAGCTTAGATCCGGCAGGCTATAATTCACCCCTCCACTTT. This chain joins TRBV7-9 and TRBJ1-6, with D unresolved. V lost 1 base and J 3 bases, leaving 10 bases between the germline ends. This CDR3 is built from 16 residues. CDR1 is SEHNR, CDR2 FQNEAQ, per germline (reference sequence).

V usage is TRBV3-1 and J usage is TRBJ1-2, with 9 bases that match TRBD1. Germline V CDR1 and CDR2: LGHDT, YNNKEL (reference sequence). The CDR3 length is 18 residues. After removal of 0 bases from V and 2 bases from J, the junction contained 10 bases not matched to a gene. The DNA of the CDR3 is TGTGCCAGCAGCCAAGAGAGGGACAGGGAGCCGACCAACTATGGCTACACCTTC. Protein: CASSQERDREPTNYGYTF.

This sequence joins TRBV7-2 and TRBJ2-1; 9 bases align to TRBD2. Per the germline V gene, CDR1 is SGHTA and CDR2 is FQGNSA. This CDR3 is built from 15 residues. Unmatched junction bases numbered 3, after V lost 2 bases and J lost 4 bases. This CDR3 is CASSLSGGLYNEQFF. The DNA of the CDR3 is TGTGCCAGCAGCTTAAGCGGGGGGCTGTACAATGAGCAGTTCTTC.

This chain links TRBV12-3 or TRBV12-4 with TRBJ1-5; D is uncertain. Trimming cost V 7 bases and J 6 bases, with 10 bases left between them. There are 12 residues in the CDR3. This chain's CDR3 is CASTLVGQPQHF. The CDR3 region has the DNA TGTGCCAGCACCCTGGTGGGTCAGCCCCAGCATTTT.

V is TRBV6-2 or TRBV6-3 and J is TRBJ1-2; D is unresolved. Germline loops: CDR1 MNHEY, CDR2 SVGEGT. Trimming removed 2 bases from V and 4 bases from J, with 14 bases in between. This CDR3 comprises 15 residues. Here the CDR3 DNA reads TGTGCCAGCAGTTACAGTTCGGGCTGGAGCTATGGCTACACCTTC. Its protein product is CASSYSSGWSYGYTF.

The chain has TRBV5-1 and TRBJ1-4, with 8 bases identical to TRBD1. Losses at the gene ends were 0 bases for V and 7 bases for J; bases not matched to a gene: 5. The CDR3 consists of 15 residues. Germline assignment: CDR1 SGHRS and CDR2 YFSETQ. The DNA of the CDR3 is TGCGCCAGCAGCTTGGTACAGGGGGTCGGTGAAAAACTGTTTTTT. As protein: CASSLVQGVGEKLFF.

This clonotype was counted a few times. The chain joins TRBV12-3 or TRBV12-4 to TRBJ2-1; tentative D call: TRBD2 (7 bases). Trimming cost V 1 base and J 6 bases, with 13 bases left between them. This CDR3 is built from 15 residues. CDR3 in DNA: TGTGCCAGCAGTTTAGAGGGGGGGCTTTCCAATGAGCAGTTCTTC. Translation gives CASSLEGGLSNEQFF.

Ten or more counts support this clonotype. The rearrangement uses TRBV20-1 and TRBJ2-5, with D hard to call. In germline, CDR1 is DFQATT, CDR2 SNEGSKA (reference sequence). Trimming stripped 0 bases from V and 4 bases from J, with 9 bases between. There are 13 residues in the CDR3. The CDR3 nucleotides are TGCAGTGCTAGAGAAAGTAGCAGAGAGACCCAGTACTTC. Translation gives CSARESSRETQYF.

The chain employs TRBV12-3 or TRBV12-4 and TRBJ1-1; D gene uncertain. V lost 5 bases and J lost 7, with 11 bases in between. The CDR3 is made up of 12 amino acids. The CDR3 sequence: CASSSLALEAFF. As DNA, the CDR3 is TGTGCCAGCAGTAGCTTGGCACTTGAAGCTTTCTTT.

This clonotype was recorded a few times. The V gene is TRBV5-5, the J gene TRBJ1-4; D possibly corresponds to TRBD1 (6 bases). The V end was cut by 4 bases, the J end by 7 bases, with 17 bases between. This CDR3 has 15 amino acids. Germline assignment: CDR1 SGHKS and CDR2 YYEKEE (reference sequence). The CDR3 bases are TGTGCCAGCAGCGTTGGACAGTCTCCTCGTGAAAAACTGTTTTTT. This translates into CASSVGQSPREKLFF.

This clonotype has a count of ten or more. This chain connects TRBV5-1 to TRBJ1-6, with a weak D call TRBD1 (5 bases). Germline CDR1 SGHRS, CDR2 YFSETQ. The CDR3 is made up of 16 amino acids. The V end was cut by 0 bases, the J end by 10 bases, with 17 bases between. The CDR3 coding sequence is TGCGCCAGCAGCTTGGAGGGGTCAGGGACCTGGTCACCCCTCCACTTT. It specifies CASSLEGSGTWSPLHF.

This clonotype was detected only a few times. This sequence joins TRBV6-1 and TRBJ1-1, with TRBD1 as a possible D gene (6 bases). The CDR3 runs to 12 residues. Trimming took off 6 bases at V and 8 bases at J, with 13 bases between the two ends. In germline, CDR1 is MNHNS, CDR2 SASEGT. The CDR3 loop is CASSATGDEAFF. The CDR3 DNA is TGTGCCAGCAGCGCGACAGGAGACGAAGCTTTCTTT.

This clonotype was counted only a few times. The chain employs TRBV2 and TRBJ1-2; D unresolved. V was trimmed by 1 base and J by 8 bases, leaving 14 bases between them. This CDR3 region has 14 residues. In germline, CDR1 is SNHLY, CDR2 FYNNEI. CDR3 in DNA: TGTGCCAGCAGTGAAGGGACGGCCAGTATCGGCTACACCTTC. Translating gives CASSEGTASIGYTF.

The genes are TRBV20-1 and TRBJ1-5; TRBD1 might be the D (5 bases). The CDR3 is 11 residues long. The germline V gene encodes CDR1 DFQATT and CDR2 SNEGSKA (reference sequence). Trimming removed 4 bases from V and 9 bases from J, with 10 bases in between. The chain's CDR3 is CSATGQGPQHF. The CDR3 coding sequence is TGCAGTGCTACGGGGCAGGGGCCCCAGCATTTT.

This clonotype has only a few counts. The V and J genes are TRBV5-1 and TRBJ2-1; no clear D gene. Germline CDR1 reads SGHRS; CDR2 reads YFSETQ. The V end lost 0 bases, the J end lost 2 bases, and 9 bases lay between the germline ends. The CDR3 has 15 residues. CDR3 coding DNA: TGCGCCAGCAGCTTGGACGAATCCACCTACAATGAGCAGTTCTTC. Protein sequence: CASSLDESTYNEQFF.

The chain combines TRBV20-1 with TRBJ1-1, with D unresolved. Germline-derived CDR1 and CDR2 are DFQATT and SNEGSKA (reference sequence). The V end lost 0 bases, the J end lost 5 bases, and 16 bases lay between the germline ends. The CDR3 runs 15 residues. In nucleotides, the CDR3 is TGCAGTGCTAGAGAACCCTCGTTCGGGGAAACTGAAGCTTTCTTT. Translated: CSAREPSFGETEAFF.

This clonotype was found a few times. The chain couples TRBV29-1 to TRBJ1-2; 10 bases line up with TRBD1. J gave up 7 bases and V 5 bases, and 7 bases lay outside the gene matches. The CDR3 consists of 13 residues. From germline, CDR1 is SQVTM and CDR2 ANQGSEA. In nucleotides, the CDR3 is TGCAGCGTTCGGAGACAGGGGGCGGGTGGCTACACCTTC. Its translation: CSVRRQGAGGYTF.

The rearrangement joins TRBV29-1 to TRBJ1-2; possible D gene TRBD1, 6 bases. CDR3 length equals 13 residues. V lost 6 bases to trimming and J lost 8 bases, with 19 bases between them. Germline V gene lookup returns CDR1 SQVTM and CDR2 ANQGSEA. CDR3 residues: CSVPPTGSDGYTF. In DNA, the CDR3 is TGCAGCGTCCCCCCAACAGGGTCGGACGGCTACACCTTC.